This T cell receptor beta chain was sequenced in a study of PD-L1 blockade in urothelial cancer (dated by TCRdb to the late 2010s). Background on the whole study: All patients started therapy around 2014 and received atezolizumab 1,200 mg intravenously every 3 weeks. About 90% of the 29 patients were males with bladder-origin urothelial cancer, and about 65% of the roughly 30 reported a prior smoking history. Patients had an ECOG performance status of 0 or 1 and had received between 0 and 3 prior chemotherapy regimens. Blood samples were analyzed at two time points: 3 weeks after treatment start (second dose) and 6 weeks after treatment start. A median of 141,255 T cells and 83,000 or so unique TCRs was obtained from blood samples, and a median clonality of roughly 0.074 was observed. The study, an exploratory multi-omic analysis, examined somatic, immune and clinical correlates of response to PD-L1 blockade with atezolizumab in urothelial cancer. Pretreatment tumor samples, along with matched peripheral blood collected serially before and after atezolizumab treatment, underwent TCR sequencing. Progression-free survival longer than 6 months counted as durable clinical benefit, and TCR features were additionally tested against both progression-free and overall survival. In the same patients who had TCR sequencing, pretreatment tumors also underwent whole exome sequencing and RNA sequencing. Roughly 10 patients reached durable clinical benefit, while some 20 patients did not. Approximately 29 patients had pretreatment blood TCR-seq, about 25 had at least one posttreatment blood collection, and about 25 had tumor TCR-seq. What the study reported, not specific to this receptor: Greater expansion of tumor-associated TCR clones in peripheral blood 3 weeks after the start of treatment was observed in patients with durable benefit (n of about 24, p = 0.022). Because the sample size was small (n ≈ 30) and many of the analyses were exploratory, the results are meant to be hypothesis-generating. Improved progression-free and overall survival was found to be associated with pretreatment peripheral blood TCR clonality below the median.

CDR1 and CDR2 were assigned from the germline V gene as SGHRS and YFSETQ. The CDR3 covers 14 residues, taking in both the cysteine and the phenylalanine. Kept here is only the CDR3 DNA, which spans 42 bases and is read in frame from base 1. Deletion took 0 bases off V and 10 bases off J, with a span of 15 bases between the germline ends. To estimate absolute template abundance from read counts, synthetic TCR analog templates were spiked into each PCR. The immunoSEQ assay used bias-controlled V and J gene primers to amplify TCRbeta CDR3 regions from genomic DNA. Sequencing of rearranged TCRbeta segments was done at approximately 20X coverage. In the original analysis: Sequencing errors were corrected by clustering, and CDR3s were annotated against IMGT so that V, D and J genes could be assigned. Downstream analyses used only productive TCRbeta rearrangements and left out out-of-frame or stop-codon sequences. Clonality was calculated as one minus the Shannon entropy normalized by the log of the number of unique productive sequences. Fisher's exact test with Benjamini-Hochberg correction, using a cutoff of adjusted p below 0.01, was how clones that differed between time points or between blood and tumor were identified. TCRdb mirrors the immuneACCESS table, restricted to in-frame sequences. Some clones are absent from its copies; in checked studies, under half trace to an unresolved V gene, and the reason for the others is unknown. V, J and clone size were drawn from that table, and D and trimming were deduced from the DNA. Here the sample has about 52,000 clones; approximately 75% occur a single time. Over 3.5% of the sample is taken by the ten largest.

A remark on this clone: Its antigen is unknown. The input lacks base qualities; no much larger clone sits a single base away.

A cohort of some 29 patients with locally advanced or metastatic urothelial carcinoma, treated at Memorial Sloan Kettering on a trial protocol, was included. Peripheral blood mononuclear cells were collected from each patient pretreatment and during treatment, giving between 1 and 8 total time points per patient. The Qiagen DNeasy Blood extraction kit was used to purify genomic DNA from total PBMCs and tumor samples. PBMCs were collected pretreatment and during treatment, and were isolated and stored as previously described. The receptor chain draws on TRBV5-1 and TRBJ2-3; the D segment cannot be called with confidence. This material consisted of PBMCs, taken around atezolizumab (anti-PD-L1) treatment. This clonotype was obtained from a man aged 65-85 years with urothelial cancer. The DNA is as follows: TGCGCCAGCAGCTTGGCCGCTCGCGGAGAGGCGCAGTATTTT. This is translated as CASSLAARGEAQYF.